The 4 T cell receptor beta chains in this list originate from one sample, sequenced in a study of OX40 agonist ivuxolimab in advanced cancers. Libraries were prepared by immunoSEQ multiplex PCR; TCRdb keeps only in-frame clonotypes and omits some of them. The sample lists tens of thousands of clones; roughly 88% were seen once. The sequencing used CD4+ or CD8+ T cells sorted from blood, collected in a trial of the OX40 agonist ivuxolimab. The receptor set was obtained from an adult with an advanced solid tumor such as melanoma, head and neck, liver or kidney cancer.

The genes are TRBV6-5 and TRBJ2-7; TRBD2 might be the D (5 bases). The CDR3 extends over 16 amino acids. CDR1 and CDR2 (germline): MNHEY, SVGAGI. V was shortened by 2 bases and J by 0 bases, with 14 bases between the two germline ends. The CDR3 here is CASSYASEGISYEQYF. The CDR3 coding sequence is TGTGCCAGCAGTTACGCGAGTGAGGGAATCTCCTACGAGCAGTACTTC.

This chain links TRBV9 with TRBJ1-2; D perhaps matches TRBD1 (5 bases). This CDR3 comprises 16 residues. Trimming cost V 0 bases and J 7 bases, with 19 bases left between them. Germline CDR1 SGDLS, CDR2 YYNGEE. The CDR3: CASSVARGPAPLGYTF. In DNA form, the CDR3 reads TGTGCCAGCAGCGTAGCTAGGGGTCCGGCCCCACTTGGCTACACCTTC.

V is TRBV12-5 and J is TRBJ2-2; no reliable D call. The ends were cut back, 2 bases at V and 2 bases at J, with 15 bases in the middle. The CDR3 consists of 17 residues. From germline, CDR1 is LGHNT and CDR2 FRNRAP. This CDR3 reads CASGLIHISSNTGELFF. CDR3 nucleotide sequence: TGTGCTAGTGGTTTGATCCATATCAGCAGTAACACCGGGGAGCTGTTTTTT.

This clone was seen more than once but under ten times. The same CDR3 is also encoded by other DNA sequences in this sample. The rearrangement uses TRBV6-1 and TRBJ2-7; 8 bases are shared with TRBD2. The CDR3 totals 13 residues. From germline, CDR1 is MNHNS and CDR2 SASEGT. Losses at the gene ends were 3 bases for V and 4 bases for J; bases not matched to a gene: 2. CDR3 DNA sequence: TGTGCCAGCAGTGACGGGGGGGGGTACGAGCAGTACTTC. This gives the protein CASSDGGGYEQYF.